The 21 T cell receptor beta chains given below trace back to one sample, sequenced in a study of OX40 agonist ivuxolimab in advanced cancers. Measured with immunoSEQ multiplex PCR; TCRdb has only the in-frame clones, and not every one. In the table there are some 65,000 clones, around 87% of which are singletons. This specimen was CD4+ or CD8+ T cells sorted from blood, taken in a trial of the OX40 agonist ivuxolimab. The source is an adult with an advanced solid tumor such as melanoma, head and neck, liver or kidney cancer.

The rearrangement joins TRBV6-1 to TRBJ1-1; tentatively, D is TRBD1 (6 bases). The CDR3 totals 14 residues. CDR1 is MNHNS and CDR2 is SASEGT in the germline V gene. V dropped 7 bases and J dropped 3 bases, with 15 bases sitting between them. For the CDR3, the DNA is TGTGCCAGCACTGATGGCCAGGGGCACACTGAAGCTTTCTTT. The encoded protein is CASTDGQGHTEAFF.

This sequence joins TRBV19 and TRBJ2-4; TRBD1 agrees at 8 bases. The CDR3 contains 17 residues. Looked up from germline, CDR1 is LNHDA and CDR2 is SQIVND (reference sequence). The V and J ends lost 5 bases and 0 bases, in that order; junction bases with no gene match: 9. The CDR3: CASSLLPGQVAKNIQYF. The CDR3 nucleotides read TGTGCCAGTAGTCTACTACCGGGACAGGTAGCCAAAAACATTCAGTACTTC.

This clone was picked up one time. J is TRBJ2-1 and V is TRBV27, with a possible D match to TRBD1 (6 bases). Looked up from germline, CDR1 is MNHEY and CDR2 is SMNVEV (reference sequence). This CDR3 comprises 13 residues. V dropped 5 bases and J dropped 4 bases, with 9 bases sitting between them. The CDR3 DNA follows: TGTGCCAGCAGTCCTGGACAGTACAATGAGCAGTTCTTC. Protein sequence: CASSPGQYNEQFF.

The CDR3: CASSLGQGGGYTF. The CDR3 nucleotides are TGTGCCAGCAGCTTGGGCCAGGGAGGTGGCTACACCTTC. The chain combines TRBV7-8 with TRBJ1-2; D possibly corresponds to TRBD1 (5 bases). Trimming took off 3 bases at V and 7 bases at J, with 12 bases between the two ends. CDR1 SGHVS and CDR2 FQNEAQ come from the germline V gene. The CDR3 consists of 13 residues.

CDR3 nucleotide sequence: TGTGCCAGCAGCCAAGTCCCACCTAGCGGGGTTCGCACAGATACGCAGTATTTT. This translates into CASSQVPPSGVRTDTQYF. The chain combines TRBV14 with TRBJ2-3; TRBD2 agrees at 9 bases. Per germline, CDR1 SGHDN and CDR2 FVKESK. CDR3 length: 18 amino acids. Trimming cost V 1 base and J 1 base; bases outside gene matches: 9.

J is TRBJ1-5 and V is TRBV6-5; D is unresolved. CDR1 is MNHEY, CDR2 SVGAGI, per germline. Trimming shortened V by 6 bases and J by 3 bases, and 9 bases separated the two germline ends. The CDR3 runs to 13 residues. The DNA of the CDR3 is TGTGCCAGCAGCCTAGGATCCAATCAGCCCCAGCATTTT. Protein: CASSLGSNQPQHF.

This chain links TRBV19 with TRBJ2-2; no clear D. This CDR3 has 13 residues. V shed 1 base and J shed 8 bases, with 8 bases lying between them. Germline CDR1 reads LNHDA; CDR2 reads SQIVND (reference sequence). CDR3 DNA: TGTGCCAGTAGTATAGGTCCTCGGGGGGAGCTGTTTTTT. Its protein is CASSIGPRGELFF.

The V and J genes are TRBV4-2 and TRBJ2-1; TRBD2 aligns across 11 bases. J lost 9 bases, V lost 1 base, and 8 bases had no gene match. The CDR3 length is 16 residues. The V gene's germline CDR1 is LGHNA and CDR2 YNFKEQ. The CDR3 protein is CASSQGSGGASGEQFF. DNA of the CDR3: TGTGCCAGCAGCCAAGGTAGCGGGGGGGCCTCGGGTGAGCAGTTCTTC.

A word on this clone: The junction does not match germline at one end; this may be a read error. Other DNA sequences in the sample encode the same CDR3. The J gene is TRBJ2-1, the V gene TRBV5-1; TRBD2 matches at 10 bases. The germline CDR1 and CDR2 sequences are SGHRS and YFSETQ. The CDR3 consists of 16 residues. The CDR3 spells CASTLMLASGGNEQFF. CDR3 nucleotide sequence: TGCGCCAGCACCTTGATGTTGGCTAGCGGGGGCAATGAGCAGTTCTTC.

The CDR3 DNA reads TGTGCCAGGGTCTCTTGGAATAGGACTGAAGCTTTCTTT. Amino acid sequence: CARVSWNRTEAFF. J is TRBJ1-1 and V is TRBV25-1, with D unresolved. Germline CDR1 reads MGHDK; CDR2 reads SYGVNS. This CDR3 is 13 amino acids long. The germline V and J ends were trimmed by 9 bases and 5 bases, with 16 bases remaining between them.

V is TRBV5-1 and J is TRBJ1-2; D might be TRBD1 (6 bases). This CDR3 is 15 amino acids long. Germline assignment: CDR1 SGHRS and CDR2 YFSETQ. Between the trimmed V and J ends, which lost 6 bases and 0 bases, there was a span of 15 bases. CDR3 sequence: CASKSGDEANYGYTF. CDR3 coding DNA: TGCGCCAGCAAGTCAGGGGATGAAGCTAACTATGGCTACACCTTC.

The rearrangement joins TRBV10-1 to TRBJ1-2; D may be TRBD1 (6 bases). V dropped 2 bases and J dropped 8 bases, with 12 bases sitting between them. This CDR3 comprises 13 residues. Per the germline V gene, CDR1 is WNHNN and CDR2 is SYGVQD (reference sequence). The CDR3 reads CASSEARGGGYTF. The CDR3 DNA is TGCGCCAGCAGTGAGGCCCGAGGGGGGGGCTACACCTTC.

Comments on this clone: A junction end diverges from the germline sequence, so it may reflect a read error. Other nucleotide sequences in the sample specify the same CDR3. The chain's CDR3 is CASSSLSGGAYEQYF. The CDR3 DNA is TGTGCCAGCAGTTCTCTCTCAGGGGGAGCCTACGAGCAATACTTC. The rearrangement uses TRBV28 and TRBJ2-7, with 7 bases that match TRBD1. Germline V gene sequence: CDR1 MDHEN, CDR2 SYDVKM. This CDR3 comprises 15 residues.

This rearrangement joins TRBV6-1 to TRBJ2-5; D ambiguous. CDR1 MNHNS and CDR2 SASEGT come from the germline V gene. V shed 1 base and J shed 7 bases, with 10 bases lying between them. The CDR3 has 13 amino acids. The CDR3 loop is CASSEGPTGTQYF. CDR3 nucleotide sequence: TGTGCCAGCAGTGAAGGTCCAACGGGGACCCAGTACTTC.

J is TRBJ2-2 and V is TRBV19; D may correspond to TRBD1 or TRBD2 (5 bases each). The germline gives CDR1 LNHDA, CDR2 SQIVND (reference sequence). The CDR3 totals 16 residues. V was pared by 7 bases and J by 4 bases, with 19 bases between. The chain's CDR3 is CASTIRDAEGTGELFF. CDR3 nucleotides: TGTGCCAGTACCATCAGGGACGCCGAGGGCACCGGGGAGCTGTTTTTT. Full variable domain (remainder filled in from reference TRBV19 and TRBJ2-2): DGGITQSPKYLFRKEGQNVTLSCEQNLNHDAMYWYRQDPGQGLRLIYYSQIVNDFQKGDIAEGYSVSREKKESFPLTVTSAQKNPTAFYLCASTIRDAEGTGELFFGEGSRLTVL.

V is TRBV27 and J is TRBJ2-7; 7 nucleotides line up with TRBD1. V lost 4 bases to trimming and J lost 0 bases; unmatched junction nucleotides: 6. This CDR3 spans 15 amino acids. The germline CDR1 and CDR2 sequences are MNHEY and SMNVEV (reference sequence). Written as DNA, the CDR3 is TGTGCCAGCAGTTGGGACAGCCTGAGCTCCTACGAGCAGTACTTC. Protein product: CASSWDSLSSYEQYF.

The chain combines TRBV14 with TRBJ1-2; D is perhaps TRBD1 (6 bases). The CDR3 extends over 13 amino acids. V was cut by 4 bases and J by 3 bases, with 9 bases left in between. Germline CDR1 is SGHDN and CDR2 is FVKESK. The CDR3 here is CASSPGTHYGYTF. As DNA, the CDR3 is TGTGCCAGCAGCCCCGGGACACACTATGGCTACACCTTC.

The chain recombines TRBV30 with TRBJ1-1, with D unclear. Trimming pared 2 bases from V and 3 bases from J, leaving 10 bases between. The CDR3 is 13 amino acids. CDR1 is GTSNPN and CDR2 is SVGIG in the germline V gene (reference sequence). For the CDR3, the DNA is TGTGCCTGGAGTCATGGGAGGGACACTGAAGCTTTCTTT. It translates to CAWSHGRDTEAFF.

The chain joins TRBV5-1 to TRBJ2-6; 11 positions agree with TRBD1. V lost 2 bases, J lost 4 bases, and 8 bases stayed unmatched. Germline CDR1 is SGHRS and CDR2 is YFSETQ. The CDR3 sequence is 18 residues long. The CDR3 nucleotides read TGCGCCAGCAGCTTAGTGGGACAGGGGGTTACAGGGGCCAACGTCCTGACTTTC. Translated: CASSLVGQGVTGANVLTF.

The rearrangement uses TRBV6-1 and TRBJ2-3, with D unresolved. Germline CDR1 and CDR2: MNHNS and SASEGT. This CDR3 has 12 amino acids. Trimming took off 6 bases at V and 4 bases at J, with 8 bases between the two ends. The CDR3 coding sequence is TGTGCCAGCAGACTGAATTCAGATACGCAGTATTTT. Translating gives CASRLNSDTQYF.

The chain joins TRBV5-6 to TRBJ1-4, with D tentatively TRBD1 (5 bases). Trimming took 3 bases from V and 5 from J, leaving 8 bases between them. Germline CDR1 is SGHDT and CDR2 is YYEEEE. CDR3 length equals 13 residues. The CDR3 bases are TGTGCCAGCAGCTCGGGGGTCAATGAAAAACTGTTTTTT. It encodes CASSSGVNEKLFF.